This T cell receptor beta chain was captured by sequencing in a study of blood T cell repertoires in COVID-19. Study details: Samples came from the United States, Italy and Spain, spanning acute and convalescent COVID-19. T cells, B-cell-depleted T cells, or PBMCs supplied cDNA or gDNA.

Original processing notes: Researchers report that nucleated cell counts were estimated from reference gene primer amplification. Repertoires were generated with immunoSEQ multiplex PCR, while TCRdb's copy carries only in-frame clones and drops some. V, J and clone size derive from that table, while D and trimming were established from the DNA sequence. In the table there are 25,000 to 30,000 clones, about 90% of which are singletons. The germline V and J ends were trimmed by 4 bases and 4 bases, with 16 bases remaining between them. Per the germline V gene, CDR1 is MNHEY and CDR2 is SMNVEV (reference sequence). The CDR3 extends over 15 amino acids.

Material: peripheral blood. The clonotype comes from a man aged 65 to 79 with acute or convalescent COVID-19. The V gene is TRBV27, the J gene TRBJ1-2, with D perhaps matching TRBD1 (5 bases). The CDR3 DNA sequence: TGTGCCAGCAGTTCCACCAGGGAATCCTCCTATGGCTACACCTTC. It yields the protein CASSSTRESSYGYTF.